One T cell receptor beta chain is described in this entry. The treatment denotes: oral pan-JAK inhibitor, 5-10 mg twice daily. Peripheral blood samples and lesional scalp punch biopsies were obtained from alopecia areata patients. These data originate in a study of CD8+ T cells in alopecia areata. Study context: Twice daily, treated patients received 5 to 10 mg of oral tofacitinib.

Investigators isolated RNA and reverse transcribed it into cDNA to act as the sequencing template. Assay: immunoSEQ multiplex PCR; the TCRdb copy retains only in-frame clones and omits some. Seen here are around 200,000 clones, roughly 64% observed once, and the top ten hold more than 3.5%. Trimming removed 4 bases from V and 7 bases from J, with 19 bases in between. The CDR3 has 14 residues. The germline gives CDR1 GTSNPN, CDR2 SVGIG (reference sequence). The chain has TRBV30 and TRBJ1-1; the D gene is possibly TRBD1 (5 bases). The receptor was isolated from a human donor with alopecia areata. This specimen consisted of CD4+ T cells sorted from blood, obtained at week 4, from a patient treated with tofacitinib. CDR3 DNA: TGTGCCTGGAACGCGGGTCAGGGTTTAGGTGAAGCTTTCTTT. It encodes CAWNAGQGLGEAFF.